This entry lists 32 T cell receptor beta chains sequenced from one sample in a study of T cells in Graves' hyperthyroidism and ophthalmopathy. There were TCR beta CDR3 regions amplified from RNA transcripts. The HTBI primer set drove a first-round RT-PCR of the TCR CDR3. TCRdb redid the calling of the multiplex PCR reads with MiXCR, one entry per CDR3 protein. The data show a few hundred thousand distinct CDR3 sequences, approximately 14% seen once. Source material: blood. The receptors derive from a woman in her thirties or forties with Graves' hyperthyroidism.

The chain joins TRBV4-1 to TRBJ1-1, with TRBD1 as a possible D gene (5 bases). This CDR3 region has 15 residues. CDR1 and CDR2 (germline): MGHRA, YSYEKL. Deletions cut 0 bases from V and 3 bases from J, with 11 bases between. The CDR3 region has the DNA TGCGCCAGCAGCCAAGATAAGGTAGGGGACACTGAAGCTTTCTTT. The encoded protein is CASSQDKVGDTEAFF.

There are many counts of this clonotype. The V and J genes are TRBV2 and TRBJ2-3; 9 positions match TRBD1. The junction had 10 bases not matched to a gene; V was cut back by 7 bases and J by 8 bases. This CDR3 region has 14 residues. Per germline, CDR1 SNHLY and CDR2 FYNNEI. CDR3 amino acids: CASISGTGHATQYF. CDR3 in DNA: TGTGCCAGCATTTCCGGGACAGGGCATGCTACGCAGTATTTT.

The CDR3 sequence: CASSSEKLFF. CDR3 nucleotide sequence: TGTGCCAGCAGCTCCGAAAAACTGTTTTTT. The rearrangement joins TRBV7-9 to TRBJ1-4; D is ambiguous. CDR1 is SEHNR and CDR2 is FQNEAQ in the germline V gene (reference sequence). The germline V and J ends were trimmed by 4 bases and 8 bases, with 2 bases remaining between them. CDR3 length equals 10 residues.

This clonotype was counted only a few times. The chain joins TRBV13 to TRBJ1-4, with D unresolved. Germline V gene sequence: CDR1 PRHDT, CDR2 FYEKMQ (reference sequence). This CDR3 region has 14 residues. Trimming shortened V by 4 bases and J by 0 bases, and 6 bases separated the two germline ends. The CDR3 sequence: CASSSTATNEKLFF. CDR3 nucleotides: TGTGCCAGCAGCTCGACCGCAACTAATGAAAAACTGTTTTTT. Together with reference TRBV13 and TRBJ1-4, the CDR3 gives the full variable domain: AAGVIQSPRHLIKEKRETATLKCYPIPRHDTVYWYQQGPGQDPQFLISFYEKMQSDKGSIPDRFSAQQFSDYHSELNMSSLELGDSALYFCASSSTATNEKLFFGSGTQLSVL.

CDR3: CSVNSGPIQYF. Here the CDR3 DNA reads TGCAGCGTAAACTCGGGGCCCATTCAGTACTTC. The rearrangement links TRBV29-1 to TRBJ2-4; D assignment may be TRBD1 or TRBD2 (5 bases each). This CDR3 has 11 residues. Germline V gene data show CDR1 as SQVTM and CDR2 as ANQGSEA. V gave up 6 bases and J gave up 9 bases, with 12 bases separating them.

This clonotype was seen many times. The CDR3 loop reads CASSLEQGVYGYTF. The DNA of the CDR3 is TGCGCCAGCAGCTTGGAACAGGGGGTGTATGGCTACACCTTC. The genes are TRBV5-1 and TRBJ1-2; 8 nucleotides agree with TRBD1. V dropped 0 bases and J dropped 5; count of bases not matched to a gene: 3. This CDR3 has 14 amino acids. Germline CDR1 reads SGHRS; CDR2 reads YFSETQ.

The sample holds many counts of this clonotype. The V and J genes are TRBV20-1 and TRBJ2-1, with TRBD2 matching 10 bases. Germline values: CDR1 DFQATT, CDR2 SNEGSKA (reference sequence). V trimming: 3 bases; J trimming: 2 bases; junction bases outside the gene matches: 4. The CDR3 is 15 residues long. The CDR3 loop is CSASPSGSPYNEQFF. CDR3 DNA: TGCAGTGCTAGCCCTAGCGGGAGTCCCTACAATGAGCAGTTCTTC.

The V and J genes are TRBV15 and TRBJ2-7; TRBD1 might be the D (7 bases). The V and J ends lost 4 bases and 4 bases respectively, with 14 bases between them. The CDR3 covers 14 residues. Germline V gene lookup returns CDR1 LNHNV and CDR2 YYDKDF (reference sequence). The CDR3 nucleotides read TGTGCCACCAGCATGGAGGGACAGCCTTACGAGCAGTACTTC. Translating gives CATSMEGQPYEQYF. Looking up the rest from reference TRBV15 and TRBJ2-7 gives the full variable domain: DAMVIQNPRYQVTQFGKPVTLSCSQTLNHNVMYWYQQKSSQAPKLLFHYYDKDFNNEADTPDNFQSRRPNTSFCFLDIRSPGLGDTAMYLCATSMEGQPYEQYFGPGTRLTVT.

The CDR3 reads CASSPLENGYTF. CDR3 in DNA: TGTGCCAGCAGCCCATTAGAGAATGGCTACACCTTC. This sequence joins TRBV7-9 and TRBJ1-2, with D hard to call. The germline V gene has CDR1 SEHNR and CDR2 FQNEAQ (reference sequence). The CDR3 spans 12 residues. V lost 5 bases to trimming and J lost 6 bases, with 10 bases between them.

This clonotype was observed a few times. The chain links TRBV7-2 to TRBJ2-4; the D gene is possibly TRBD2 (6 bases). V lost 2 bases to trimming and J lost 9 bases, with 17 bases between them. This CDR3 is built from 15 residues. Germline CDR1 SGHTA, CDR2 FQGNSA. The CDR3 here is CASSLSGLVGSIQYF. For the CDR3, the DNA is TGTGCCAGCAGCTTAAGCGGGCTAGTGGGAAGCATTCAGTACTTC.

This clonotype came up a few times. This chain uses TRBV20-1 with TRBJ2-6; 9 nucleotides align to TRBD2. CDR1 and CDR2 from the germline V gene are DFQATT and SNEGSKA (reference sequence). With V trimmed by 3 bases and J by 0 bases, 6 bases remained unmatched. CDR3 length: 17 amino acids. CDR3 residues: CSASTLAGHSGANVLTF. CDR3 coding DNA: TGCAGTGCTAGTACGCTAGCGGGACACTCTGGGGCCAACGTCCTGACTTTC.

J is TRBJ2-4 and V is TRBV20-1; the D is unclear. The V end lost 3 bases, the J end lost 4 bases, and 13 bases lay between the germline ends. The CDR3 is 14 residues long. Looked up from germline, CDR1 is DFQATT and CDR2 is SNEGSKA (reference sequence). CDR3 in amino acids: CSASARPAKNIQYF. As DNA, the CDR3 is TGCAGTGCTAGTGCCCGGCCAGCTAAAAACATTCAGTACTTC.

This clonotype was detected many times. The chain joins TRBV6-6 to TRBJ2-5; D gene uncertain. Trimming took off 0 bases at V and 5 bases at J, with 19 bases between the two ends. CDR3 length: 17 residues. Germline V gene data show CDR1 as MNHNY and CDR2 as SVGAGI (reference sequence). The CDR3: CASSYSMQRSPRETQYF. The CDR3 DNA follows: TGTGCCAGCAGTTACTCGATGCAGCGTTCCCCCCGGGAGACCCAGTACTTC.

This clonotype has more than one count but fewer than ten. This rearrangement joins TRBV28 to TRBJ1-4, with TRBD1 matching 10 bases. The V and J ends lost 6 bases and 7 bases, in that order; junction bases with no gene match: 5. This CDR3 has 14 residues. Germline values: CDR1 MDHEN, CDR2 SYDVKM. The DNA of the CDR3 is TGTGCCAGCAGATCCGGGACAGGGGTTGAAAAACTGTTTTTT. It translates to CASRSGTGVEKLFF.

V gene TRBV6-2 or TRBV6-3 combines with J gene TRBJ2-7; 8 bases align to TRBD1. CDR1 and CDR2 (germline): MNHEY, SVGEGT. The CDR3 is 15 residues long. J lost 1 base, V lost 5 bases, and 7 bases had no gene match. DNA for the CDR3: TGTGCCAGCAGTGACCGACAGGGGTGGTCCTACGAGCAGTACTTC. Protein: CASSDRQGWSYEQYF.

This clonotype has a count of ten or more. CDR3 protein: CASSEAAYSPLHF. In DNA, the CDR3 is TGTGCCAGCAGTGAAGCAGCCTATTCACCCCTCCACTTT. The chain combines TRBV2 with TRBJ1-6; D gene unclear. V lost 0 bases and J lost 8, with 5 bases in between. The V gene's germline CDR1 is SNHLY and CDR2 FYNNEI. The CDR3 has 13 residues.

The sample holds many counts of this clonotype. The chain combines TRBV7-9 with TRBJ2-7; 9 nucleotides line up with TRBD2. Germline lookup yields CDR1 SEHNR and CDR2 FQNEAQ (reference sequence). V lost 5 bases to trimming and J lost 6 bases; unmatched junction nucleotides: 14. The CDR3 sequence is 16 residues long. The CDR3 loop is CASSPLAGQKSTEQYF. Written as DNA, the CDR3 is TGTGCCAGCAGCCCGCTAGCGGGACAAAAATCGACCGAGCAGTACTTC.

The chain is built from TRBV7-9 and TRBJ2-1, with 10 bases matching TRBD1. With V trimmed by 6 bases and J by 3 bases, 11 bases remained unmatched. The length of the CDR3 is 17 residues. The germline CDR1 and CDR2 sequences are SEHNR and FQNEAQ (reference sequence). The CDR3 loop reads CASRLAGTGVGYNEQFF. The CDR3 DNA reads as TGTGCCAGCAGACTCGCCGGGACAGGGGTGGGCTACAATGAGCAGTTCTTC.

The table lists this clonotype with many counts. The rearrangement links TRBV11-2 to TRBJ2-7; 8 bases agree with TRBD2. The CDR3 has 15 residues. J gave up 3 bases and V 6 bases, and 10 bases lay outside the gene matches. Germline V gives CDR1 SGHAT, CDR2 FQNNGV. The CDR3 region has the DNA TGTGCCAGCAGTCCGGGCGGCGGGAGGTACTACGAGCAGTACTTC. This gives the protein CASSPGGGRYYEQYF.

This clonotype was found many times. The CDR3 loop is CASSDGGGGYGYTF. Here the CDR3 DNA reads TGTGCCAGCAGTGACGGAGGAGGGGGCTATGGCTACACCTTC. The chain couples TRBV6-1 to TRBJ1-2, with D perhaps matching TRBD1 (6 bases). The CDR3 covers 14 residues. CDR1 is MNHNS and CDR2 is SASEGT in the germline V gene. The germline V and J ends were trimmed by 3 bases and 4 bases, with 12 bases remaining between them.

This clonotype appeared a few times. The V and J genes are TRBV19 and TRBJ2-5; 7 nucleotides align to TRBD1. Germline V lookup: CDR1 LNHDA, CDR2 SQIVND (reference sequence). The CDR3 is 12 amino acids. V trimming: 10 bases; J trimming: 4 bases; junction bases outside the gene matches: 6. The CDR3 bases are TGTGCCACCGGCAGGGGGTCAGAGACCCAGTACTTC. Translating gives CATGRGSETQYF.

In this sample, this clonotype turned up many times. The chain employs TRBV7-9 and TRBJ1-1, with TRBD1 matching over 8 bases. Germline trimming cut 5 bases from V and 4 bases from J; bases unmatched to any gene: 9. The CDR3 length is 15 residues. The germline gives CDR1 SEHNR, CDR2 FQNEAQ (reference sequence). CDR3 coding DNA: TGTGCCAGCAGCGCATCCGGGACAGGCTCCACTGAAGCTTTCTTT. Residues: CASSASGTGSTEAFF.

The V gene is TRBV20-1, the J gene TRBJ2-1; TRBD2 might be the D (5 bases). V was cut by 2 bases and J by 0 bases, with 23 bases left in between. The V gene's germline CDR1 is DFQATT and CDR2 SNEGSKA (reference sequence). The CDR3 length is 19 residues. CDR3 region: CSARLGPYGESSSYNEQFF. DNA for the CDR3: TGCAGTGCTAGATTAGGGCCATACGGGGAAAGTAGCTCCTACAATGAGCAGTTCTTC.

J is TRBJ2-7 and V is TRBV5-8; D is perhaps TRBD2 (6 bases). This CDR3 region has 14 residues. The germline V and J ends were trimmed by 4 bases and 1 base, with 12 bases remaining between them. CDR1 is SGHTS, CDR2 YDEGEE, per germline. The chain's CDR3 is CASSRGGLSYEQYF. The CDR3 DNA is TGTGCCAGCAGCAGGGGCGGACTATCCTACGAGCAGTACTTC.

This clonotype has ten or more counts. The genes are TRBV12-3 or TRBV12-4 and TRBJ2-2; no definite D call. V was clipped by 1 base and J by 1 base, with 10 bases between them. The CDR3 is 16 residues long. The CDR3 sequence is CASSLERAENTGELFF. CDR3 DNA: TGTGCCAGCAGTTTAGAACGGGCGGAGAACACCGGGGAGCTGTTTTTT.

Concerning this clonotype itself: Sequence at one end of the junction differs from germline and may be a read error. The chain employs TRBV5-1 and TRBJ2-1, with D unresolved. Germline V gene sequence: CDR1 SGHRS, CDR2 YFSETQ. CDR3 size: 11 residues. CDR3 residues: CASSSYNEQSF. The CDR3 nucleotides read TGCGCCAGCAGCTCTTACAATGAGCAGTCCTTC.

Many counts were recorded for this clonotype. The V and J genes are TRBV5-1 and TRBJ2-1; the D gene is possibly TRBD1 (6 bases). CDR3 length equals 15 residues. V gave up 1 base and J gave up 3 bases, with 11 bases separating them. CDR1 is SGHRS, CDR2 YFSETQ, per germline. Here the CDR3 DNA reads TGCGCCAGCAGCTTGATATCGGACAGCTACAATGAGCAGTTCTTC. The encoded protein is CASSLISDSYNEQFF.

This sequence joins TRBV10-3 and TRBJ2-7; 10 nucleotides match TRBD2. Germline V lookup: CDR1 ENHRY, CDR2 SYGVKD. The CDR3 loop spans 11 amino acids. V lost 8 bases, J lost 9 bases, and 4 bases stayed unmatched. CDR3 coding DNA: TGTGCCATCGGGGCTAGCGGGGGGCAGTACTTC. This codes for CAIGASGGQYF.

This chain joins TRBV7-9 and TRBJ1-1; 10 nucleotides align to TRBD1. This CDR3 has 16 residues. V lost 6 bases to trimming and J lost 4 bases; unmatched junction nucleotides: 11. In germline, CDR1 is SEHNR, CDR2 FQNEAQ (reference sequence). As DNA, the CDR3 is TGTGCCAGCAGGTCCGGGACAGGGGACCTGAGCACTGAAGCTTTCTTT. Residues: CASRSGTGDLSTEAFF.

This clonotype has a handful of counts. V gene TRBV6-5 combines with J gene TRBJ1-1; D not certain. Trimming took off 0 bases at V and 6 bases at J, with 11 bases between the two ends. The CDR3 extends over 14 amino acids. Germline CDR1 is MNHEY and CDR2 is SVGAGI. The CDR3 here is CASSYSTAVSEAFF. The CDR3 DNA follows: TGTGCCAGCAGTTACTCGACCGCAGTTTCTGAAGCTTTCTTT.

The chain is built from TRBV12-3 or TRBV12-4 and TRBJ2-1, with 15 bases that match TRBD2. J gave up 4 bases and V 8 bases, and 9 bases lay outside the gene matches. There are 17 residues in the CDR3. CDR3 sequence (DNA): TGTGCCAGCGGAAGGACTAGCGGGAGGGCAGCTTACAATGAGCAGTTCTTC. This encodes CASGRTSGRAAYNEQFF.

The gene calls are TRBV5-4 and TRBJ2-7; D not resolved. This CDR3 is built from 14 residues. Germline V gene sequence: CDR1 SGHNT, CDR2 YYREEE (reference sequence). V was pared by 0 bases and J by 5 bases, with 12 bases between. The DNA of the CDR3 is TGTGCCAGCAGCTTGGATACTGGGATGAACGAGCAGTACTTC. Protein sequence: CASSLDTGMNEQYF.